The 5 T cell receptor beta chains below were found in one sample sequenced in a study of cytotoxic CD8 clonotypes in ibrutinib-treated CLL. Produced via immunoSEQ multiplex PCR; TCRdb's table is partial and in-frame only. The sample carries roughly 70,000 clones, 90% recorded once. This sample comprised PBMCs, obtained after 12 months of ibrutinib treatment. The receptors were sampled from a human donor with chronic lymphocytic leukemia.

The chain employs TRBV6-1 and TRBJ1-4; weak D call: TRBD1 (5 bases). The CDR3 consists of 14 residues. V lost 9 bases to trimming and J lost 3 bases, with 14 bases between them. CDR1 and CDR2 from the germline V gene are MNHNS and SASEGT. The DNA for the CDR3 is TGTGCCAGTTTCACCCTGGGGGCTAATGAAAAACTGTTTTTT. It specifies CASFTLGANEKLFF.

The V call is TRBV30, the J call TRBJ1-1; a possible D gene is TRBD1 (6 bases). Germline V gene data show CDR1 as GTSNPN and CDR2 as SVGIG (reference sequence). This CDR3 comprises 17 residues. V lost 4 bases and J lost 5, with 26 bases in between. The CDR3 protein is CAWNHRTANRRGTEAFF. The DNA of the CDR3 is TGTGCCTGGAACCATAGGACAGCCAACCGTCGGGGAACTGAAGCTTTCTTT. The full variable domain, completed using reference TRBV30 and TRBJ1-1, is SQTIHQWPATLVQPVGSPLSLECTVEGTSNPNLYWYRQAAGRGLQLLFYSVGIGQISSEVPQNLSASRPQDRQFILSSKKLLLSDSGFYLCAWNHRTANRRGTEAFFGQGTRLTVV.

This clone appeared once. The chain employs TRBV18 and TRBJ2-1; no definite D call. CDR3 length: 11 residues. The germline V gene encodes CDR1 KGHSH and CDR2 LQKENI. Trimming pared 2 bases from V and 7 bases from J, leaving 3 bases between. CDR3 protein: CASSPGNEQFF. CDR3 bases: TGTGCCAGCTCACCAGGGAATGAGCAGTTCTTC.

This chain connects TRBV19 to TRBJ2-7; D perhaps matches TRBD2 (6 bases). This CDR3 has 15 amino acids. CDR1 and CDR2 (germline): LNHDA, SQIVND (reference sequence). V lost 5 bases and J lost 4, with 18 bases in between. The chain's CDR3 is CASSVLLGEVYEQYF. DNA of the CDR3: TGTGCCAGTAGTGTCCTCCTGGGGGAGGTGTACGAGCAGTACTTC.

This chain links TRBV28 with TRBJ2-1; perhaps TRBD1 as D (5 bases). The V end was cut by 3 bases, the J end by 4 bases, with 13 bases between. The V gene's germline CDR1 is MDHEN and CDR2 SYDVKM. The CDR3 consists of 15 residues. DNA for the CDR3: TGTGCCAGCAGTTTGGTGGGGCCGCTATACAATGAGCAGTTCTTC. Translation gives CASSLVGPLYNEQFF.